The clone carrying this T cell receptor (beta chain) was detected a few times. The data were taken from a study of early T cells in non-severe SARS-CoV-2 infection. MiXCR, run by TCRdb on the 5' RACE reads, gives a single entry per CDR3 protein. The data show 30,000 or so distinct CDR3 sequences, around 7% seen once. The CDR3 consists of 13 residues. V was pared by 7 bases and J by 4 bases, with 7 bases of the junction left unmatched. Germline assignment: CDR1 SNHLY and CDR2 FYNNEI. The specimen sequenced was whole blood. The rearrangement uses TRBV2 and TRBJ2-7; 7 bases map to TRBD1. The clonotype was recovered from an adult who was a healthcare worker with PCR-confirmed SARS-CoV-2 infection or an uninfected control (not recorded which). DNA for the CDR3: TGTGCCAGCAATGACAGGGAATGGTACGAGCAGTACTTC. Translated: CASNDREWYEQYF. Using reference TRBV2 and TRBJ2-7 for the parts outside the CDR3, the full variable domain is EPEVTQTPSHQVTQMGQEVILRCVPISNHLYFYWYRQILGQKVEFLVSFYNNEISEKSEIFDDQFSVERPDGSNFTLKIRSTKLEDSAMYFCASNDREWYEQYFGPGTRLTVT.